Below are 27 T cell receptor beta chains sequenced from a single sample in a study of shared clonotypes between healthy human individuals (dated by TCRdb to about 2020). The library was produced with the immunoSEQ multiplex PCR assay. TCRdb provides this immuneACCESS table in a form limited to in-frame rearrangements. Some clones are lacking; in checked studies, under half of them reflect an unresolved V gene, and why the rest are absent is not known. This sample gives a few million clones in total; 90% to 95% of them show up just once. Roughly 0.36% of the sample is held by the ten biggest clonotypes. The sequenced sample consisted of naive CD4+ T cells from PBMCs. This specimen's cell subset or site label, per the study, means: CD45RA+ positively selected. Source of these receptors: a man aged 18 to 30 in good health. Some clones in this sample may be carry-over from other donors' samples.

The count of this clone is one. The sample holds other DNA sequences that translate to the same CDR3. The genes are TRBV10-3 and TRBJ1-1; weak D call: TRBD1 (5 bases). CDR3 length: 13 residues. Trimming shortened V by 2 bases and J by 5 bases, and 9 bases separated the two germline ends. Looked up from germline, CDR1 is ENHRY and CDR2 is SYGVKD. The CDR3 bases are TGTGCCATCAGTGAGGGCGGGGGGACTGAAGCTTTCTTT. Encoded protein: CAISEGGGTEAFF.

The chain couples TRBV5-1 to TRBJ2-7; 11 nucleotides match TRBD2. The CDR3 extends over 17 amino acids. Germline V gene sequence: CDR1 SGHRS, CDR2 YFSETQ. Unmatched junction bases numbered 8, after V lost 2 bases and J lost 1 base. This CDR3 is CASSFGGLAEASYEQYF. The CDR3 nucleotides are TGCGCCAGCAGCTTCGGGGGACTAGCGGAGGCGTCCTACGAGCAGTACTTC.

The chain employs TRBV7-2 and TRBJ2-7; 8 nucleotides line up with TRBD2. The V segment lost 5 bases and the J segment 6 bases; nucleotides outside the gene matches: 12. The CDR3 is 15 residues long. The germline CDR1 and CDR2 sequences are SGHTA and FQGNSA. The CDR3: CASSPQAGEGGEQYF. CDR3 DNA: TGTGCCAGCAGCCCCCAAGCGGGGGAGGGGGGCGAGCAGTACTTC. The variable domain in full, completed from reference TRBV7-2 and TRBJ2-7, reads GAGVSQSPSNKVTEKGKDVELRCDPISGHTALYWYRQSLGQGLEFLIYFQGNSAPDKSGLPSDRFSAERTGGSVSTLTIQRTQQEDSAVYLCASSPQAGEGGEQYFGPGTRLTVT.

The rearrangement links TRBV28 to TRBJ1-5, with D perhaps matching TRBD1 (5 bases). Trimming removed 8 bases from V and 2 bases from J, with 13 bases in between. This CDR3 has 14 amino acids. Looked up from germline, CDR1 is MDHEN and CDR2 is SYDVKM. CDR3: CASALPGGNQPQHF. The CDR3 DNA reads as TGTGCCAGCGCCCTTCCGGGGGGCAATCAGCCCCAGCATTTT. The full variable domain, rest sourced from reference TRBV28 and TRBJ1-5, is DVKVTQSSRYLVKRTGEKVFLECVQDMDHENMFWYRQDPGLGLRLIYFSYDVKMKEKGDIPEGYSVSREKKERFSLILESASTNQTSMYLCASALPGGNQPQHFGDGTRLSIL.

This clone was counted a single time. This chain links TRBV4-1 with TRBJ1-2; D unresolved. This CDR3 has 15 amino acids. The germline gives CDR1 MGHRA, CDR2 YSYEKL. Trimming pared 2 bases from V and 4 bases from J, leaving 14 bases between. CDR3 amino acids: CASSQLDVALYGYTF. CDR3 coding DNA: TGCGCCAGCAGCCAACTTGACGTAGCCCTCTATGGCTACACCTTC.

The genes are TRBV6-1 and TRBJ1-2; D may be TRBD1 (5 bases). CDR1 is MNHNS and CDR2 is SASEGT in the germline V gene. V was pared by 9 bases and J by 8 bases, with 16 bases between. This CDR3 spans 12 amino acids. In DNA form, the CDR3 reads TGTGCCAGTGCACAGGCCCGAGGGGGCTACACCTTC. Protein: CASAQARGGYTF.

The chain employs TRBV5-4 and TRBJ1-1; tentative D call: TRBD1 (6 bases). CDR1 is SGHNT, CDR2 YYREEE, per germline (reference sequence). Trimming shortened V by 4 bases and J by 4 bases, and 14 bases separated the two germline ends. This CDR3 contains 14 residues. As DNA, the CDR3 is TGTGCCAGCAGCCCTTCAGGGGCGCGCACTGAAGCTTTCTTT. Protein sequence: CASSPSGARTEAFF.

This clone was detected only once. Germline and junction disagree at one end, which may indicate a read error. The identical CDR3 is also encoded by other nucleotide sequences in the sample. The genes are TRBV7-9 and TRBJ1-2; the D gene is possibly TRBD1 (5 bases). CDR1 is SEHNR, CDR2 FQNEAQ, per germline (reference sequence). The CDR3 runs to 12 residues. Here the CDR3 reads CASSLGDQGYTF. In nucleotides, the CDR3 is TGCGCCAGCAGCTTAGGGGATCAAGGCTACACCTTC.

The chain uses TRBV28 and TRBJ2-5; D gene ambiguous. The CDR3 extends over 11 amino acids. Trimming stripped 6 bases from V and 4 bases from J, with 6 bases between. The germline V gene has CDR1 MDHEN and CDR2 SYDVKM. CDR3 DNA sequence: TGTGCCAGCAGCGTCGCAGAGACCCAGTACTTC. This sequence encodes CASSVAETQYF.

J is TRBJ1-3 and V is TRBV29-1; TRBD1 agrees at 8 bases. V was pared by 7 bases and J by 0 bases, with 5 bases of the junction left unmatched. This CDR3 region has 14 residues. Germline V lookup: CDR1 SQVTM, CDR2 ANQGSEA. CDR3 sequence (DNA): TGCAGCGCCGGGGACAGGTTCTCTGGAAACACCATATATTTT. Translation: CSAGDRFSGNTIYF.

The chain has TRBV5-4 and TRBJ2-1; 10 bases line up with TRBD2. The CDR3 has 16 amino acids. V was pared by 4 bases and J by 8 bases, with 12 bases of the junction left unmatched. Germline V gives CDR1 SGHNT, CDR2 YYREEE (reference sequence). The CDR3 DNA reads as TGTGCCAGCAGCAGCTCCGGGACTAGCGCCTGGCATGAGCAGTTCTTC. This encodes CASSSSGTSAWHEQFF. Full variable domain (rest looked up from reference TRBV5-4 and TRBJ2-1): ETGVTQSPTHLIKTRGQQVTLRCSSQSGHNTVSWYQQALGQGPQFIFQYYREEENGRGNFPPRFSGLQFPNYSSELNVNALELDDSALYLCASSSSGTSAWHEQFFGPGTRLTVL.

This chain connects TRBV6-5 to TRBJ2-5; D call uncertain. This CDR3 has 13 residues. Germline lookup yields CDR1 MNHEY and CDR2 SVGAGI. Between the trimmed V and J ends, which lost 6 bases and 1 base, there was a span of 9 bases. CDR3 loop: CASSPWVQETQYF. As DNA, the CDR3 is TGTGCCAGCAGCCCCTGGGTCCAAGAGACCCAGTACTTC.

Of note for this clone: Other DNA sequences from this sample encode an identical CDR3 as well. The rearrangement uses TRBV7-3 and TRBJ2-5; 9 bases match TRBD2. Germline V gives CDR1 SGHTA, CDR2 FQGTGA. The CDR3 loop spans 14 amino acids. J was trimmed by 2 bases and V by 2 bases; bases with no gene match: 0. The CDR3 DNA reads as TGTGCCAGCAGCTTAGCGGGGGGGCAAGAGACCCAGTACTTC. It yields the protein CASSLAGGQETQYF.

The genes are TRBV15 and TRBJ2-5, with D tentatively TRBD1 or TRBD2 (6 bases each). The CDR3 sequence is 16 residues long. In germline, CDR1 is LNHNV, CDR2 YYDKDF (reference sequence). V was clipped by 0 bases and J by 5 bases, with 16 bases between them. This chain's CDR3 is CATSRDEWGAMETQYF. The CDR3 DNA is TGTGCCACCAGCAGAGATGAATGGGGGGCTATGGAGACCCAGTACTTC. Full variable domain (remainder filled in from reference TRBV15 and TRBJ2-5): DAMVIQNPRYQVTQFGKPVTLSCSQTLNHNVMYWYQQKSSQAPKLLFHYYDKDFNNEADTPDNFQSRRPNTSFCFLDIRSPGLGDTAMYLCATSRDEWGAMETQYFGPGTRLLVL.

The chain carries TRBV6-5 and TRBJ1-3; unclear D gene. The CDR3 consists of 15 residues. Germline V gene sequence: CDR1 MNHEY, CDR2 SVGAGI. V gave up 6 bases and J gave up 0 bases, with 12 bases separating them. CDR3 nucleotide sequence: TGTGCCAGCAGCACACGGGGATTCTCTGGAAACACCATATATTTT. Encoded protein: CASSTRGFSGNTIYF.

The chain joins TRBV28 to TRBJ2-7; 10 bases map to TRBD2. This CDR3 comprises 17 residues. V was pared by 10 bases and J by 0 bases, with 15 bases of the junction left unmatched. The germline CDR1 and CDR2 sequences are MDHEN and SYDVKM. The CDR3: CATELSRTSGSSYEQYF. CDR3 nucleotides: TGTGCCACCGAATTGTCTAGGACTAGCGGCTCCTCCTACGAGCAGTACTTC.

V is TRBV29-1 and J is TRBJ2-5, with 12 bases that match TRBD2. The CDR3 runs 17 residues. CDR1 SQVTM and CDR2 ANQGSEA come from the germline V gene. Trimming cost V 4 bases and J 4 bases; bases outside gene matches: 13. The CDR3 DNA reads TGCAGCGTTGGGGGGCTAGCGGGAGGGCCGGGTGTAGAGACCCAGTACTTC. Translation: CSVGGLAGGPGVETQYF.

DNA for the CDR3: TGCGCCAGCAGCTTGGGGGTAGCGGGTCCTAGCACAGATACGCAGTATTTT. Encoded protein: CASSLGVAGPSTDTQYF. This chain joins TRBV5-1 and TRBJ2-3, with TRBD2 matching 7 bases. The CDR3 sequence is 17 residues long. Germline CDR1 and CDR2: SGHRS and YFSETQ. V shed 0 bases and J 0 bases; nucleotides not matched to a gene: 7.

The chain couples TRBV7-3 to TRBJ2-5, with D hard to call. There are 14 residues in the CDR3. Trimming cost V 0 bases and J 3 bases, with 8 bases left between them. CDR1 SGHTA and CDR2 FQGTGA come from the germline V gene. CDR3 nucleotides: TGTGCCAGCAGCTTAACGGGCCAGGAAGAGACCCAGTACTTC. Its translation: CASSLTGQEETQYF.

The chain combines TRBV30 with TRBJ2-1, with D maybe TRBD1 (5 bases). The length of the CDR3 is 13 residues. Germline lookup yields CDR1 GTSNPN and CDR2 SVGIG (reference sequence). The germline V and J ends were trimmed by 1 base and 6 bases, with 10 bases remaining between them. The CDR3 is CAWSGKGFNEQFF. Here the CDR3 DNA reads TGTGCCTGGAGTGGGAAGGGGTTCAATGAGCAGTTCTTC.

The genes are TRBV7-2 and TRBJ1-5, with D possibly TRBD1 on 5 matching bases. Per the germline V gene, CDR1 is SGHTA and CDR2 is FQGNSA. This CDR3 has 14 residues. The V end lost 5 bases, the J end lost 7 bases, and 15 bases lay between the germline ends. CDR3 residues: CASSPGSELQPQHF. DNA of the CDR3: TGTGCCAGCAGCCCAGGGTCGGAGTTGCAGCCCCAGCATTTT.

This chain connects TRBV5-4 to TRBJ2-1; the match to TRBD2 covers 10 bases. With V trimmed by 0 bases and J by 8 bases, 11 bases remained unmatched. The CDR3 loop spans 17 amino acids. Germline assignment: CDR1 SGHNT and CDR2 YYREEE (reference sequence). The CDR3 nucleotides read TGTGCCAGCAGCTTGGTCAGGACTAGCGGCCCTGCCGATGAGCAGTTCTTC. Its protein is CASSLVRTSGPADEQFF.

The chain links TRBV7-2 to TRBJ1-2; 9 positions match TRBD1. The germline V gene has CDR1 SGHTA and CDR2 FQGNSA. The CDR3 consists of 13 residues. The ends lost 5 bases at V and 8 bases at J; junction bases unmatched: 6. The CDR3: CASSRDRVSGYTF. In DNA, the CDR3 is TGTGCCAGCAGCCGGGACAGGGTGAGCGGCTACACCTTC.

V is TRBV4-1 and J is TRBJ2-5; TRBD2 aligns across 10 bases. CDR1 and CDR2 (germline): MGHRA, YSYEKL. J lost 2 bases, V lost 3 bases, and 6 bases had no gene match. The CDR3 is made up of 16 amino acids. The CDR3 coding sequence is TGCGCCAGCAGCCAGGGAGTAGCGGGAGGTCAAGAGACCCAGTACTTC. It is translated as CASSQGVAGGQETQYF.

In the case of this clone: At the DNA level, this CDR3 is encoded by other sequences in the same sample as well. This chain joins TRBV28 and TRBJ2-1; TRBD2 matches at 8 bases. V lost 3 bases, J lost 2 bases, and 3 bases stayed unmatched. Germline loops: CDR1 MDHEN, CDR2 SYDVKM. This CDR3 spans 15 amino acids. CDR3 residues: CASSLAGGTYNEQFF. In DNA form, the CDR3 reads TGTGCCAGCAGTTTGGCGGGAGGAACCTACAATGAGCAGTTCTTC.

This chain connects TRBV12-2 to TRBJ2-5; TRBD2, the table's D call, was not compared with the DNA. TRBV12-2 is marked as a pseudogene. The CDR3 extends over 18 amino acids. CDR3: CASRLRSRSGRAQETQYF. CDR3 in DNA: TGTGCAAGTCGCTTGCGCTCGCGTAGCGGGAGGGCGCAAGAGACCCAGTACTTC.

V and J are TRBV7-3 and TRBJ2-1, with TRBD2 matching over 13 bases. From germline, CDR1 is SGHTA and CDR2 FQGTGA. The junction had 13 bases not matched to a gene; V was cut back by 5 bases and J by 9 bases. The CDR3 extends over 17 amino acids. The CDR3 protein is CASSPRGTSGKGSEQFF. DNA of the CDR3: TGTGCCAGCAGCCCCAGGGGGACTAGCGGGAAAGGAAGTGAGCAGTTCTTC.